Here is one T cell receptor beta chain with its context. The sample belongs to a study of blood T cell repertoires in COVID-19. Study-wide context: COVID-19 samples collected from the United States, Italy and Spain covered acute and convalescent phases. PBMCs, B-cell-depleted T cells, or T cells provided the cDNA or gDNA that made up the material.

Germline trimming cut 2 bases from V and 3 bases from J; bases unmatched to any gene: 2. The CDR3 has 16 amino acids. Germline V gene sequence: CDR1 SGHTA, CDR2 FQGTGA. In the authors' methods: It was from reference gene primer amplification that nucleated cell counts were estimated. Generated by immunoSEQ multiplex PCR, the TCRdb table keeps only in-frame clones and is missing some. The V and J calls and clone size come from that table; D and trimming were worked out from the DNA. The sample shows approximately 160,000 clones, 84% of them seen only once. The V gene is TRBV7-3, the J gene TRBJ2-1, with 12 nucleotides matching TRBD1. The clonotype originates from a man in his late teens or twenties with active or convalescent COVID-19. The specimen was peripheral blood. DNA for the CDR3: TGTGCCAGCAGCTTAGGGACAGGGGGCGTCTACAATGAGCAGTTCTTC. It encodes CASSLGTGGVYNEQFF.